This T cell receptor (beta chain) is drawn from a study of radiotherapy plus CTLA-4 blockade in lung cancer. Regarding the study as a whole: Radiotherapy was combined with ipilimumab, and tumor-derived TCR clones then expanded in blood.

About this clone: As yet, its antigen is unknown.

This table comes from immunoSEQ multiplex PCR, and its TCRdb copy is limited to in-frame clones, with some not included. The sample includes about 90,000 clones, about 80% of them seen just once. Enrolled patients, whose metastatic non-small-cell lung cancer was chemo-refractory, received focal radiation plus CTLA-4 blockade with ipilimumab. The sample in question was peripheral blood, obtained from a patient treated with radiotherapy plus ipilimumab. This receptor was identified in a human donor with non-small cell lung cancer that progressed on radiotherapy plus ipilimumab.

The CDR3 nucleotides read TGTGCCAGCAGCGACAGGGAAAGGAACGTCGAGCAGTACTTC. Protein: CASSDRERNVEQYF. The chain couples TRBV6-1 to TRBJ2-7; 7 positions match TRBD1. The germline V gene has CDR1 MNHNS and CDR2 SASEGT. This CDR3 has 14 amino acids. V lost 6 bases and J lost 6; bases outside the gene matches: 11.